Reported below is one T cell receptor beta chain. This entry belongs to a study of radiotherapy plus CTLA-4 blockade in lung cancer. The V gene's germline CDR1 is ENHRY and CDR2 SYGVKD. After removal of 7 bases from V and 7 bases from J, the junction contained 7 bases not matched to a gene. CDR3 length equals 13 residues. Sequencing was performed with immunoSEQ multiplex PCR; in TCRdb, only in-frame clones are kept and a portion is missing. The top ten hold 9.5% to 10% of the sample, which has tens of thousands of clones, 65% to 75% seen once. The material sequenced was peripheral blood, taken from a patient treated with radiotherapy plus ipilimumab. The rearrangement joins TRBV10-3 to TRBJ1-2; 9 bases are shared with TRBD1. This clonotype was obtained from a human donor with non-small cell lung cancer who had stable disease on radiotherapy plus ipilimumab. This CDR3 is CAITDRGDPGYTF. In DNA, the CDR3 is TGTGCCATCACGGACAGGGGTGACCCTGGCTACACCTTC.